This TCR beta chain was sequenced in a study of T cell responses to AZD1222 COVID-19 vaccine (dated by TCRdb to the early 2020s). In terms of the full investigation: TCR sequencing covered approximately 230 trial participants: 200 to 220 given two doses of AZD1222 and about 26 given two doses of MenACWY control vaccine. Trial participants were enrolled by age into subgroups of 18-55, 56-69 and 70-plus years, and about 150, 27 and 61 TCR-sequenced participants, respectively, were included in these subgroups. Study-wide conclusions, independent of this receptor: Participants were mostly white British and included more females than males, and it was suggested by the authors that clonal diversity may have been underestimated. Only five to seven AZD1222 recipients were SARS-CoV-2 seropositive at baseline, limiting conclusions about previously exposed vaccinees. The whole spike protein was spanned by vaccine-associated CD4 TCRs, and dominant responses were seen in regions 160-218 and 743-854. In the small 56-69-year group, the increase in depth fell short of significance, most likely because of low power. After two AZD1222 doses, both the breadth and the depth of spike-specific TCRs were significantly higher than at day 0 and than in MenACWY recipients. Because no day 14 peak-response samples were available, the repertoires could be characterized only after the peak T cell response. Reportedly, almost half of the unique spike-specific TCRs recognized epitopes lying outside the regions that are mutated in the B.1.351 and B.1.1.7 variants.

Turning to this clone: The specificity of this receptor is unknown. The sample holds no much larger clone one base away, and base qualities are not on file.

The time point label for this specimen denotes: about 28 days (+/-7) after the second vaccine dose. Because spike-specific TCR depth and breadth did not differ between the two schedules, AZD1222 recipients who got a second dose at roughly 4 weeks were pooled with those who got a second dose at roughly 12 weeks. Samples from vaccinated people were obtained from the UK trials COV001 and COV002, which included a single-blind randomized controlled phase 2/3 trial of AZD1222 (ChAdOx1 nCoV-19) in healthy adults. Trial participant PBMC samples were collected at day 0 and day 28 after the second dose for TCRbeta chain sequencing. The CDR3 regions of human TCRbeta chains were analyzed by immunosequencing. From the authors' description of their analysis: TCRs in the repertoires were compared against a reference library of SARS-CoV-2-specific TCRs that had been generated with the MIRA antigen-specificity platform. Breadth was defined as the fraction of unique TCRs that were SARS-CoV-2-associated. Depth was defined as the fraction of total T cells that were SARS-CoV-2-associated. Using the MIRA data, each spike-specific TCR was assigned both to the spike region to which the TCR was reactive and to a CD4 or CD8 class. Log10-transformed breadth and depth values were compared by one-way ANOVA with Sidak's multiple comparisons tests. Held by TCRdb, this immuneACCESS table contains in-frame sequences only and omits some clones. Under half of the omission traces to an unresolved V gene where checked; the cause of the rest is unknown. V and J calls and clone size are those listed in that table; D and trimming were worked out from the DNA. Recorded for this sample are 120,000 or so clones; 75% to 85% of them occurred a single time. About a quarter of the sample is taken by the ten largest.

V was cut back by 5 bases and J by 7 bases, leaving a gap of 20 bases between them. The CDR3 goes from the cysteine to the phenylalanine over 16 residues. CDR3 DNA only is kept here, 48 bases in frame from base 1. Taken from the germline V gene (reference sequence), the CDR1 and CDR2 loops are MNHEY and SMNVEV. Material: peripheral blood, obtained 28 days after the second AZD1222 dose. This sequence originates from an adult who received the AZD1222 COVID-19 vaccine. This chain is built from TRBV27 and TRBJ1-4; a tentative D call is TRBD1 (5 bases match). The CDR3 in this case is CASSLRQPTWGEKLFF. The nucleotides read TGTGCCAGCAGTCTACGACAGCCGACTTGGGGTGAAAAACTGTTTTTT.